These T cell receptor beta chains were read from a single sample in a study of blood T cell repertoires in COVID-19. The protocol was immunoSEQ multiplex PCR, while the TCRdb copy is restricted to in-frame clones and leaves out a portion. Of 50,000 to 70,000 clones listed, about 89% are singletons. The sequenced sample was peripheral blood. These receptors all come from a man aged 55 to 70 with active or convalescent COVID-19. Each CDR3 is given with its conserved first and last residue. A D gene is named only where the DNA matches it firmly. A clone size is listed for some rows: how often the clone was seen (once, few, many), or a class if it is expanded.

cdr3_aa: CAIRTADNQPQHF; cdr3_nt: TGTGCCATCCGGACAGCGGACAATCAGCCCCAGCATTTT; v_call: TRBV10-3; clone_size: .; j_call: TRBJ1-5; d_call: .
cdr3_aa: CSVEVPGLGLRGDTQYF; cdr3_nt: TGCAGCGTTGAGGTGCCGGGACTCGGACTTCGGGGGGATACGCAGTATTTT; v_call: TRBV29-1; clone_size: .; j_call: TRBJ2-3; d_call: .
cdr3_aa: CASRTGTATNQPQHF; cdr3_nt: TGTGCCAGCAGGACCGGGACAGCCACCAATCAGCCCCAGCATTTT; v_call: TRBV2; clone_size: .; j_call: TRBJ1-5; d_call: TRBD1
cdr3_aa: CASSPGQGTATNTEAFF; cdr3_nt: TGTGCCAGCAGTCCCGGACAGGGGACCGCCACGAACACTGAAGCTTTCTTT; v_call: TRBV6-6; clone_size: .; j_call: TRBJ1-1; d_call: TRBD1
cdr3_aa: CAISERQGNYGYTF; cdr3_nt: TGTGCCATCAGTGAGAGGCAGGGGAACTATGGCTACACCTTC; v_call: TRBV10-3; clone_size: .; j_call: TRBJ1-2; d_call: .
cdr3_aa: CAWSVLIGGNQPQHF; cdr3_nt: TGTGCCTGGAGTGTACTAATAGGAGGCAATCAGCCCCAGCATTTT; v_call: TRBV30; clone_size: .; j_call: TRBJ1-5; d_call: .
cdr3_aa: CASSPRDRGRGNEKLFF; cdr3_nt: TGTGCCAGCAGTCCCCGGGACAGGGGGCGCGGGAATGAAAAACTGTTTTTT; v_call: TRBV7-2; clone_size: once; j_call: TRBJ1-4; d_call: TRBD1
cdr3_aa: CASGIAGGNYEQYF; cdr3_nt: TGTGCCAGCGGGATAGCGGGAGGAAACTACGAGCAGTACTTC; v_call: TRBV6-5; clone_size: .; j_call: TRBJ2-7; d_call: TRBD2
cdr3_aa: CASSHHNAGTSGDYSQETQYF; cdr3_nt: TGTGCCAGCAGCCACCACAACGCCGGGACTAGCGGTGATTATAGCCAAGAGACCCAGTACTTC; v_call: TRBV3-1/TRBV3-2; clone_size: .; j_call: TRBJ2-5; d_call: TRBD2
cdr3_aa: CASSTGPATNEKLFF; cdr3_nt: TGTGCCAGTAGTACAGGGCCGGCAACTAATGAAAAACTGTTTTTT; v_call: TRBV19; clone_size: .; j_call: TRBJ1-4; d_call: .
cdr3_aa: CASKRGYRGDTEAFF; cdr3_nt: TGTGCCAGCAAACGTGGTTACAGGGGGGATACTGAAGCTTTCTTT; v_call: TRBV28; clone_size: .; j_call: TRBJ1-1; d_call: TRBD1
cdr3_aa: CATSDSLAGIYNEQFF; cdr3_nt: TGTGCCACCAGTGACTCGCTAGCGGGGATCTACAATGAGCAGTTCTTC; v_call: TRBV24-1; clone_size: .; j_call: TRBJ2-1; d_call: TRBD2
cdr3_aa: CASSLEEGPTGKADTQYF; cdr3_nt: TGTGCCAGCAGCTTAGAGGAAGGCCCGACAGGGAAAGCAGATACGCAGTATTTT; v_call: TRBV7-6; clone_size: once; j_call: TRBJ2-3; d_call: TRBD1
cdr3_aa: CASSLAPGTSYEQYF; cdr3_nt: TGTGCCAGCAGCTTAGCGCCCGGGACTAGCTACGAGCAGTACTTC; v_call: TRBV11-1; clone_size: .; j_call: TRBJ2-7; d_call: TRBD2
cdr3_aa: CASSPGGETQYF; cdr3_nt: TGTGCCAGCAGTCCCGGGGGGGAGACCCAGTACTTC; v_call: TRBV12-3/TRBV12-4; clone_size: .; j_call: TRBJ2-5; d_call: TRBD2
cdr3_aa: CASSVGTGSNSPLHF; cdr3_nt: TGTGCCAGCAGCGTAGGTACAGGGTCAAATTCACCCCTCCACTTT; v_call: TRBV9; clone_size: .; j_call: TRBJ1-6; d_call: .
cdr3_aa: CASSQDGTSGSGGNEQFF; cdr3_nt: TGCGCCAGCAGCCAAGACGGCACTAGCGGGAGTGGGGGCAATGAGCAGTTCTTC; v_call: TRBV4-1; clone_size: .; j_call: TRBJ2-1; d_call: TRBD2
cdr3_aa: CASSDRGDQPQHF; cdr3_nt: TGTGCCAGCAGCGACAGGGGAGATCAGCCCCAGCATTTT; v_call: TRBV6-5; clone_size: .; j_call: TRBJ1-5; d_call: TRBD1
cdr3_aa: CASTRPTREKLFF; cdr3_nt: TGTGCCAGCACCCGGCCAACCAGGGAAAAACTGTTTTTT; v_call: TRBV28; clone_size: .; j_call: TRBJ1-4; d_call: .
cdr3_aa: CASSLGQQNYEQYF; cdr3_nt: TGTGCCAGCAGCTTGGGACAGCAAAATTACGAGCAGTACTTC; v_call: TRBV5-4; clone_size: .; j_call: TRBJ2-7; d_call: .
cdr3_aa: CASSLQGHQPQHF; cdr3_nt: TGTGCCAGCAGCTTACAGGGGCATCAGCCCCAGCATTTT; v_call: TRBV16; clone_size: .; j_call: TRBJ1-5; d_call: TRBD1
cdr3_aa: CASSATRGTYQPQHF; cdr3_nt: TGTGCCAGCAGTGCTACCAGGGGCACCTATCAGCCCCAGCATTTT; v_call: TRBV2; clone_size: .; j_call: TRBJ1-5; d_call: .
cdr3_aa: CASSLKGQGYNEQFF; cdr3_nt: TGTGCCAGCAGCTTGAAGGGACAGGGCTACAATGAGCAGTTCTTC; v_call: TRBV5-4; clone_size: once; j_call: TRBJ2-1; d_call: TRBD1